The clone carrying this T cell receptor delta chain was seen a few times. The protein TCRdb lists belongs to a much larger clone and differs from this DNA's translation at residue 8, which points to a read error; the protein shown is made from the DNA. This specimen comes from a study of gamma-delta T cells after stem cell transplantation. V trimming: 3 bases; J trimming: 4 bases; junction bases outside the gene matches: 14. Looked up from germline, CDR1 is GEAIGNYY and CDR2 is EKD. The CDR3 contains 19 residues. TCRdb called clones from the RT-PCR reads again using CATT. The sample gives roughly 1,300 delta-chain clones, 4.5% to 6% of which show up once; around half is in the top ten.

The material sequenced was gamma-delta T cells. The clonotype originates from a human donor. It is not recorded whose cells these are; they may come from a transplant donor. V gene TRDV2 combines with J gene TRDJ3; 7 bases are a match to TRDD3. CDR3 residues: CACDSVLEDTRWDTRQMFF. Written as DNA, the CDR3 is TGTGCCTGTGACTCCGTACTGGAGGATACGCGATGGGACACCCGACAGATGTTTTTC.